This T cell receptor (beta chain) was found in a study of early T cells in non-severe SARS-CoV-2 infection. Overall study context: Unpaired chains resulted from sequencing bulk RNA of unsorted whole blood.

A few counts support this clonotype. Researchers attached unique molecular identifiers to individual cDNA molecules. TCRdb passed the 5' RACE reads through MiXCR, listing each CDR3 protein once. The top ten hold around 20% of the sample, which has tens of thousands of distinct CDR3 sequences, approximately 9.9% seen once. The germline CDR1 and CDR2 sequences are LNHNV and YYDKDF (reference sequence). Trimming took 6 bases from V and 0 from J, leaving 13 bases between them. The length of the CDR3 is 15 residues. This chain uses TRBV15 with TRBJ2-3, with D possibly TRBD2 on 6 matching bases. This sequence was found in an adult who was a healthcare worker with PCR-confirmed SARS-CoV-2 infection or an uninfected control (not recorded which). The sequenced material came from whole blood. CDR3 coding DNA: TGTGCCACCAGTAGTAGCGGAGACAGCACAGATACGCAGTATTTT. Translating it yields CATSSSGDSTDTQYF.